This TCR beta chain came from a study of CD8+ T cells in alopecia areata. RNA extraction was followed by reverse transcription into cDNA, which acted as the sequencing template. Repertoires were generated with immunoSEQ multiplex PCR, while TCRdb's copy carries only in-frame clones and drops some. The table lists 140,000 to 150,000 clones, 51% of them singletons, with roughly 0.92% in the top ten. The CDR3 extends over 14 amino acids. CDR1 is SGHTA, CDR2 FQGNSA, per germline. V was shortened by 4 bases and J by 0 bases, with 10 bases between the two germline ends. This clonotype was sampled from a human donor with alopecia areata. J is TRBJ2-7 and V is TRBV7-2; D unresolved. The sequences come from CD4+ T cells sorted from blood, collected at week 0. DNA for the CDR3: TGTGCCAGCAGCTCCGGGTCTAGCTCCTACGAGCAGTACTTC. Translating gives CASSSGSSSYEQYF.